This T cell receptor beta chain appears in the sequencing data of a study of regulatory T cells in long-lasting Graves disease (dated by TCRdb to about 2021). Some background on the complete study: In the newly diagnosed Graves' disease group, patients had been taking antithyroid drugs for less than 3 months. This study used TCR sequencing and RNA sequencing of peripheral blood to compare persistent Graves' disease patients against newly diagnosed Graves' disease patients. TCR sequencing covered some 13 persistent and around 20 newly diagnosed Graves' disease patients, about 35 samples in total. The study was conducted in China and was registered as a clinical trial.

This clonotype was counted only a few times. It lacks a known antigen. No base qualities exist here, and no much larger clone lies one base off it. Receptors were amplified or captured by multiplex PCR. Instrument on record: Illumina HiSeq 4000. iRepertoire HTBI primers and Arm-PCR amplification of CDR3 regions were used to construct TCR beta libraries. Before sequencing, the PCR products went through gel purification. Concerning the study's data processing: Gene usage analysis of CDR3 amino acid clonotypes relied on the 55 to 80 TRBV and 13 to 15 TRBJ segments identified across samples. Filtered high-quality paired reads were merged into contigs using COPE and FqMerger. BLAST was used to align contigs to IMGT TRBV, TRBD and TRBJ reference genes, with CDR3 defined following IMGT. Clonotypes above 0.1% frequency were classified as highly expanded clones. Shannon entropy was used to measure repertoire diversity, and the Gini coefficient was used to measure V-J evenness. Clonotypes shared by more than one individual were considered public. The public reads were reanalyzed by TCRdb: fastp trimming at Q25, MiXCR alignment, in-frame beta chains only. Merged by CDR3 protein, the rows form single entries marked with the most common genes and DNA. TCRdb, rather than the study authors, made the V and J calls. The table for this sample lists hundreds of thousands of distinct CDR3 sequences; roughly 15% of them were counted only once. The ten biggest clones cover about 18% of the sample.

Overall study results and their limits: TRBV28, TRBJ1-2 and TRBJ2-5 were preferentially used in persistent disease, while TRBV20-1 and TRBJ2-1 were favored in newly diagnosed disease. Persistent patients shared more public clonotypes among themselves (2,741) than newly diagnosed patients did (approximately 970). Peripheral blood alone was examined, since thyroid tissue, which constituted the primary lesion, could not be accessed. Compared with newly diagnosed patients, patients with persistent Graves' disease had lower TCR Shannon entropy and fewer highly expanded clones, which suggests clonal expansion. The small sample size was acknowledged by the authors as a limitation that may reduce accuracy. Only the TCR beta chain was sequenced and analyzed.

V is pared back by 4 bases and J by 7 bases, with 11 bases lying between the germline termini. In the germline V gene, CDR1 corresponds to MDHEN and CDR2 to SYDVKM. Including cysteine and phenylalanine, the CDR3 has 13 amino acids. CDR3 DNA only is kept here, 39 bases in frame from base 1. The time point label of this sample denotes: newly diagnosed GD, antithyroid drugs for less than 3 months. RNA was extracted from PBMCs in TRIzol for both TCR sequencing and RNA sequencing. Graves' disease was diagnosed according to American Thyroid Association guidelines. Patients for the study were recruited at an endocrinology department in Xi'an, China. From each patient, around 8.3 milliliters of peripheral blood was collected into an EDTA anticoagulant tube. PBMCs were isolated by Ficoll Paque Plus density gradient separation without further T cell sorting. An Agilent 2100 Bioanalyzer and agarose gel were used to check RNA quality, and a NanoDrop 2000 was used to measure RNA concentration.

These data also featured in a second study, about T cells in Graves' hyperthyroidism and ophthalmopathy. In that second paper, the authors write: Graves' hyperthyroidism was defined as stable when no progression to ophthalmopathy occurred over 18 months of follow-up. Hyperthyroidism patients were newly diagnosed, had a disease duration of under 2 months, and were aged 18 to 65 years. Patients with uncontrolled infections, other autoimmune diseases, pregnancy or lactation were excluded. Diagnoses were established on the basis of clinical symptoms, serum thyroxine and TRAb, thyroid ultrasound, and orbital computed tomography. The first round of RT-PCR for the TCR CDR3 was performed with the HTBI primer set and the Qiagen OneStep RT-PCR kit. Most expanded thyroid clonotypes (frequency above 0.001) were also found in blood, which suggests that blood repertoires may mirror thyroid immune responses. A model built on a 13 V-J signature distinguished ophthalmopathy from stable hyperthyroidism, reaching around 90% sensitivity and under 84% specificity in cross-validation and 80%/75% in testing. In validation, the model predicted progression to ophthalmopathy with approximately 70% sensitivity and less than 80% specificity, a median of around six months before onset. TCR V-J signatures able to tell the groups apart were searched for in a discovery cohort of 100 patients, of whom approximately 40 had Graves' ophthalmopathy and 55 to 65 had stable Graves' hyperthyroidism. Prospective prediction of ophthalmopathy was tested in an independent validation cohort consisting of under 20 hyperthyroidism patients and approximately 16 patients who later progressed to ophthalmopathy. The 100 discovery patients were randomly split 7:3 into training and test sets. Thyroid tissue and blood T-cell repertoires from more than 5 Graves' hyperthyroidism patients were also compared in the study. After blood sampling, hyperthyroidism patients were treated with methimazole at a starting dose of 30 mg daily, and ophthalmopathy patients were treated with high-dose intravenous methylprednisolone. Libraries were constructed in a second round of multiplex PCR, after which size selection and purification were carried out. Sequencing of the libraries was done on an Illumina HiSeq2000 using paired-end 100 bp reads. Raw data were processed with SOAPnuke, discarding reads with adapters, uncalled bases, mean Phred below 15, or no exact constant-primer or identifier match. High-quality paired reads were merged with COPE v1.2.5, and unique nucleotide sequences were defined as clonotypes. MiTCR v1.1 was used to align the clonotypes against IMGT TRBV, TRBD and TRBJ reference segments. Only V-J combinations with frequency above 0.0001, covering about 99% of repertoires, were analysed. A TCS score was defined as the ratio of F50 (clonal expansion) to E x V (chaos), with BLOSUM62-based TCRdist applied between CDR3 peptides within each V-J. Welch's t-statistics and random forest reduced around 550 V-J features to under 15, which were used in a naive Bayes classifier (R e1071). No statistical method was used to fix the sample size in advance, and group allocation was not hidden from the investigators. The paper reports TCR Vbeta CDR3 sequencing of 135 peripheral blood samples: 40 to 45 ophthalmopathy, under 80 hyperthyroidism and around 17 progressor patients.

Sequencing was performed on peripheral blood mononuclear cells (PBMCs), taken at new diagnosis, from a patient treated with antithyroid drugs. This TCR was sampled from a woman in her 30s with Graves disease. Donor details come from another sample of the same person, matched by shared clones. The chain is assembled from TRBV28 and TRBJ1-5, with the D segment identity uncertain. The CDR3 reads as follows: CASSSFRTQPQHF. The nucleotides are TGTGCCAGCAGTTCCTTCCGTACCCAGCCCCAGCATTTT.